This is a list of T cell receptor beta chains from one sample in a study of cytomegalovirus exposure and HLA in healthy donors. Only in-frame clones appear in the TCRdb table, and some are missing; sequencing was by immunoSEQ multiplex PCR. Of some 160,000 clones in the sample, around 89% were seen once. The sample taken for sequencing was PBMCs. These receptors were taken from a man aged 18 to 35 in good health and CMV-seronegative. The CDR3 runs from the conserved cysteine through the conserved F or W. Each record gives: D gene, clone size, V gene, J gene, CDR3 protein, CDR3 DNA. A D gene is named only where the DNA matches it firmly. Clone size is not always given. Where it is, it says once, few, many or a class for expanded clones.

d_call: -
clone_size: -
v_call: TRBV19
j_call: TRBJ2-5
cdr3_aa: CASSIGTRGQETQYF
cdr3_nt: TGTGCCAGTAGTATAGGGACAAGGGGACAAGAGACCCAGTACTTC

d_call: -
clone_size: once
v_call: TRBV5-6
j_call: TRBJ1-1
cdr3_aa: CASSLSPSEAFF
cdr3_nt: TGTGCCAGCAGCTTGTCCCCGAGTGAAGCTTTCTTT

d_call: TRBD1
clone_size: -
v_call: TRBV27
j_call: TRBJ2-3
cdr3_aa: CASSSLYLGDRGGNTQYF
cdr3_nt: TGTGCCAGCAGTTCCCTCTATCTCGGGGACAGGGGGGGAAATACGCAGTATTTT

d_call: -
clone_size: -
v_call: TRBV28
j_call: TRBJ1-1
cdr3_aa: CASFSQNTEAFF
cdr3_nt: TGTGCCAGCTTTTCCCAAAACACTGAAGCTTTCTTT

d_call: TRBD1
clone_size: -
v_call: TRBV27
j_call: TRBJ2-7
cdr3_aa: CASSNAGTGNEQYF
cdr3_nt: TGTGCCAGCAGTAACGCCGGGACAGGGAACGAGCAGTACTTC

d_call: TRBD2
clone_size: -
v_call: TRBV4-2
j_call: TRBJ2-5
cdr3_aa: CASSQEWTSNQETQYF
cdr3_nt: TGTGCCAGCAGCCAAGAGTGGACTAGCAACCAAGAGACCCAGTACTTC

d_call: -
clone_size: -
v_call: TRBV4-1
j_call: TRBJ1-6
cdr3_aa: CASSQDSVGVNNSPLHF
cdr3_nt: TGCGCCAGCAGCCAAGATTCCGTCGGGGTTAATAATTCACCCCTCCACTTT

d_call: TRBD1
clone_size: -
v_call: TRBV13
j_call: TRBJ2-1
cdr3_aa: CASSLGGDRFLNEQFF
cdr3_nt: TGTGCCAGCAGCTTAGGGGGGGACAGGTTTCTTAATGAGCAGTTCTTC

d_call: -
clone_size: -
v_call: TRBV5-4
j_call: TRBJ2-3
cdr3_aa: CASSLFSTDTQYF
cdr3_nt: TGTGCCAGCAGCTTGTTCTCCACAGATACGCAGTATTTT

d_call: -
clone_size: few
v_call: TRBV6-6
j_call: TRBJ1-4
cdr3_aa: CASSYAGINEKLFF
cdr3_nt: TGTGCCAGCAGTTATGCCGGTATTAATGAAAAACTGTTTTTT

d_call: TRBD2
clone_size: -
v_call: TRBV11-2
j_call: TRBJ2-1
cdr3_aa: CASTRRGGGVYNEQFF
cdr3_nt: TGTGCCAGCACGAGGCGCGGCGGGGGGGTATACAATGAGCAGTTCTTC

d_call: -
clone_size: -
v_call: TRBV21-1
j_call: TRBJ2-7
cdr3_aa: CASSKEASTPRIYEQYF
cdr3_nt: TGTGCCAGCAGCAAAGAGGCTTCTACTCCCAGGATCTACGAGCAGTACTTC

d_call: -
clone_size: few
v_call: TRBV27
j_call: TRBJ2-1
cdr3_aa: CASSSPIRDSDNEQFF
cdr3_nt: TGTGCCAGCAGTTCTCCGATCCGGGACTCCGACAATGAGCAGTTCTTC